This T cell receptor beta chain was documented in a study of OX40 agonist ivuxolimab in advanced cancers. Study-level findings and limits: CD8+ T cells averaged more expanded clones than CD4+.

Patients with a history of autoimmune disease or on systemic immunosuppression were excluded. The method was immunoSEQ multiplex PCR; TCRdb's version includes in-frame clones alone and lacks a portion of them. The sample yields several thousand clones, roughly 90% seen once. From germline, CDR1 is GTSNPN and CDR2 SVGIG (reference sequence). This CDR3 is built from 14 residues. V lost 0 bases and J lost 7; bases outside the gene matches: 7. In this sample, this clone turned up once. Antigen unknown. This rearrangement joins TRBV30 to TRBJ1-2; 8 bases map to TRBD1. The sample here was CD4+ or CD8+ T cells sorted from blood, taken in a trial of the OX40 agonist ivuxolimab. The sequence derives from an adult with an advanced solid tumor such as melanoma, head and neck, liver or kidney cancer. The CDR3 DNA is TGTGCCTGGAGTGTGCAGGGGGCCCCGGGTGGCTACACCTTC. It yields the protein CAWSVQGAPGGYTF. Based on the CDR3 plus reference TRBV30 and TRBJ1-2, the full variable domain is SQTIHQWPATLVQPVGSPLSLECTVEGTSNPNLYWYRQAAGRGLQLLFYSVGIGQISSEVPQNLSASRPQDRQFILSSKKLLLSDSGFYLCAWSVQGAPGGYTFGSGTRLTVV.